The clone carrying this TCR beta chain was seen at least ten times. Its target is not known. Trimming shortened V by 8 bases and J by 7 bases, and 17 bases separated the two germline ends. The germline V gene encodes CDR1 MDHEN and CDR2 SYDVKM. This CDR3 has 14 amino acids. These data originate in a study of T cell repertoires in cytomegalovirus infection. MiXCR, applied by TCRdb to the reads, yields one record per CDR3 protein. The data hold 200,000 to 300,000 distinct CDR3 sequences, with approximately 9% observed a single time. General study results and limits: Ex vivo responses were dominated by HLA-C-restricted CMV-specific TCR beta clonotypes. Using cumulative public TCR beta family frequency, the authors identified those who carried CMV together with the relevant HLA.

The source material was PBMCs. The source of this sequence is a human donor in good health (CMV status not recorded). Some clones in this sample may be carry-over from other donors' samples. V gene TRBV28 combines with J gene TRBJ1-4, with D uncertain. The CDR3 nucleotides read TGTGCCAGCCTAGCCAATGGACCTACTGAAAAACTGTTTTTT. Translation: CASLANGPTEKLFF.